The TCR beta chain described here comes from a study of blood T cell repertoires in COVID-19. For the study at large: Both acute and convalescent COVID-19 samples were obtained from the United States, Italy and Spain.

Losses at the gene ends were 4 bases for V and 3 bases for J; bases not matched to a gene: 6. Germline CDR1 SNHLY, CDR2 FYNNEI. The CDR3 is made up of 15 amino acids. As originally analysed: Cell counts per sample came from amplifying reference gene primers. The table came from immunoSEQ multiplex PCR; TCRdb's copy has only in-frame clones and leaves some out. D and trimming were read from the DNA, whereas the V and J calls and clone size are those reported in that table. The repertoire has more than 300,000 clones, 70% to 90% of them found once; the top ten carry approximately 1.6%. Seattle researchers signed up patients amid active infection and tracked them longitudinally.

This clonotype was obtained from a woman under 40 with COVID-19, enrolled during active disease. The sequencing input was peripheral blood. The V and J genes are TRBV2 and TRBJ2-1; 7 nucleotides match TRBD2. The CDR3 DNA sequence: TGTGCCAGCAGTGCGGGACTACCAATCTACAATGAGCAGTTCTTC. It yields the protein CASSAGLPIYNEQFF. The variable domain in full, completed from reference TRBV2 and TRBJ2-1, reads EPEVTQTPSHQVTQMGQEVILRCVPISNHLYFYWYRQILGQKVEFLVSFYNNEISEKSEIFDDQFSVERPDGSNFTLKIRSTKLEDSAMYFCASSAGLPIYNEQFFGPGTRLTVL.